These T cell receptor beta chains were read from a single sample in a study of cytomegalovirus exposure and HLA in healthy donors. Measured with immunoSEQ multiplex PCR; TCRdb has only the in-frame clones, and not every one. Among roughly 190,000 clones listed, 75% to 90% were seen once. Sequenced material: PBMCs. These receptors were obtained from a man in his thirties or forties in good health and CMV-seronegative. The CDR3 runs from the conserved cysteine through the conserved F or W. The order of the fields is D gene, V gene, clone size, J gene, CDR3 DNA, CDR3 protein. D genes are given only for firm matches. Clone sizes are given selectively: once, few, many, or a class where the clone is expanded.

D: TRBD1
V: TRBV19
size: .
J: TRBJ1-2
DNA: TGTGCCAGTAGTATTTTCCGGGACAGCTATGGCTACACCTTC
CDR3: CASSIFRDSYGYTF

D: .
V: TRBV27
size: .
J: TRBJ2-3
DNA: TGTGCCAGCAGTCACAGCCGGACAGACTACACAGATACGCAGTATTTT
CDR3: CASSHSRTDYTDTQYF

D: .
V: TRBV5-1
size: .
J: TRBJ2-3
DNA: TGCGCCAGCAGGGGCGGGTCCACAGATACGCAGTATTTT
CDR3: CASRGGSTDTQYF

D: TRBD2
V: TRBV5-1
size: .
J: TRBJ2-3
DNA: TGCGCCAGCAGCACCGGGACTAGAACGGATACGCAGTATTTT
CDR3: CASSTGTRTDTQYF

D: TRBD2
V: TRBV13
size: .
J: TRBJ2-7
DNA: TGTGCCAGCAGCCCAGCGGGAGAGTCCTACGAGCAGTACTTC
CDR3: CASSPAGESYEQYF

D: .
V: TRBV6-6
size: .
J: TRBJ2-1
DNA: TGTGCCAGCAGTTACGGGAGTGGCAATGAGCAGTTCTTC
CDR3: CASSYGSGNEQFF

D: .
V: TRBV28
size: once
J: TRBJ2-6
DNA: TGTGCCAGCAGTTTTCGGGCAGGGTTGGCGGGGGCCAACGTCCTGACTTTC
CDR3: CASSFRAGLAGANVLTF

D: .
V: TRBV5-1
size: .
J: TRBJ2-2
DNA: TGCGCCAGCAGTCCTAACGACGGGGACTGGAACACCGGGGAGCTGTTTTTT
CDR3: CASSPNDGDWNTGELFF

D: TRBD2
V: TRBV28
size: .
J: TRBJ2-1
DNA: TGTGCCAGCAGTAAAGCGGGGGGGAACAATGAGCAGTTCTTC
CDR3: CASSKAGGNNEQFF

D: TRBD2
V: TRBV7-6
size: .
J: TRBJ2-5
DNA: TGTGCCAGCAGCTTAAGACTAGCCGCGGAGACCCAGTACTTC
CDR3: CASSLRLAAETQYF

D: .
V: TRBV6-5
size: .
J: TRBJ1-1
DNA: TGTGCCAGCAGTTACTTGGCCCCGAACACTGAAGCTTTCTTT
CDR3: CASSYLAPNTEAFF

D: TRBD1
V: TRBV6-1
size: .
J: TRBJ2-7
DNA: TGTGCCAGCACCGGGGAACAGGGGATCTACGAGCAGTACTTC
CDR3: CASTGEQGIYEQYF

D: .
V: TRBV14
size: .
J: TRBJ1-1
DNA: TGTGCCAGCAGCCAAGAGACAGAGATCACTGAAGCTTTCTTT
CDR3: CASSQETEITEAFF

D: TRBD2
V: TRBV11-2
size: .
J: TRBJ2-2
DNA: TGTGCCAGCAGCCTCCTTGGAGGGGCGGGGGGCCCCGGGGAGCTGTTTTTT
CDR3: CASSLLGGAGGPGELFF

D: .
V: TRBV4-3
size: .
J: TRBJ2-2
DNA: TGCGCCAGCAGCCAAGGGCGGGGAACCGGGGAGCTGTTTTTT
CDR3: CASSQGRGTGELFF

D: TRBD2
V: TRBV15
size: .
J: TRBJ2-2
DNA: TGTGCCACCAGCAGAGATTTCGGGGGGGTAGGCTCCGGGGAGCTGTTTTTT
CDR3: CATSRDFGGVGSGELFF

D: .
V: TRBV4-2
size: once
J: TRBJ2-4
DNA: TGTGCCAGCAGCCAAGATACCCCCCGGGGCATTCAGTACTTC
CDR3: CASSQDTPRGIQYF

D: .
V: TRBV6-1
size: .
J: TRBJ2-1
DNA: TGTGCCAGCAGTTTCAGGGGCAACTCCTACAATGAGCAGTTCTTC
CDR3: CASSFRGNSYNEQFF

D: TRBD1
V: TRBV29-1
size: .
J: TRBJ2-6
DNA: TGCAGCGTTGCCCCTGACAGGGGATGGGGCTCTGGGGCCAACGTCCTGACTTTC
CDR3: CSVAPDRGWGSGANVLTF

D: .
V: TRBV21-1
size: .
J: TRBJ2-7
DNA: TGTGCCAGCAGCAAAGAAGCCAGGGACGAGCAGTACTTC
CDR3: CASSKEARDEQYF

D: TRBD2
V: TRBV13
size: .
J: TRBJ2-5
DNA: TGTGCCAGCAGCTTAGGGTTCGGCGGGAGCGGGAAGACCCAGTACTTC
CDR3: CASSLGFGGSGKTQYF

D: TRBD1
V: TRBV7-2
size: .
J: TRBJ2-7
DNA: TGTGCCAGCAGCTTATATGGGACAGGGCGAAACGAGCAGTACTTC
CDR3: CASSLYGTGRNEQYF

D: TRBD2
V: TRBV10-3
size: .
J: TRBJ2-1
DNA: TGTGCCATCAGCCCCCTCACTAGCGGGGACTACAATGAGCAGTTCTTC
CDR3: CAISPLTSGDYNEQFF

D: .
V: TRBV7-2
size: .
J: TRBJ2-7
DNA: TGTGCCAGCAGCTTTGAGAGCGAGCAGTACTTC
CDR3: CASSFESEQYF

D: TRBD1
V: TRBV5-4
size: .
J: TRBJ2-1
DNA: TGTGCCAGCAGCTTGGGGGGGGACAGGGTCTCCTACAATGAGCAGTTCTTC
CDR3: CASSLGGDRVSYNEQFF

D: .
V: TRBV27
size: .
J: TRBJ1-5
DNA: TGTGCCAGCAGTCCCTTCGGGGGGGGCAACCTTTATAGCAATCAGCCCCAGCATTTT
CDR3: CASSPFGGGNLYSNQPQHF

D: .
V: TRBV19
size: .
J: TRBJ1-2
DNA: TGTGCCAGTAGTTACAAAATGACAGTATTAGGTGGCTACACCTTC
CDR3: CASSYKMTVLGGYTF

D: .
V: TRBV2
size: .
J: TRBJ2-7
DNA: TGTGCCAGCACCGAGCTTAGCGCCTACGAGCAGTACTTC
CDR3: CASTELSAYEQYF

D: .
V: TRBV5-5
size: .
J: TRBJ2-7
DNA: TGTGCCAGCAGCCTCACACCCCCCTACGAGCAGTACTTC
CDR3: CASSLTPPYEQYF

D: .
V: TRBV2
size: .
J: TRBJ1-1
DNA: TGTGCCTCAGGGGTGAACACTGAAGCTTTCTTT
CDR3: CASGVNTEAFF

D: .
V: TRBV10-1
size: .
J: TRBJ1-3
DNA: TGCGCCAGTCGCCCCAACACCAGCTCTGGAAACACCATATATTTT
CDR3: CASRPNTSSGNTIYF

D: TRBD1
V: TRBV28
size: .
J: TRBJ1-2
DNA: TGTGCCAGCAGCCTCGGGACAGCTAACTATGGCTACACCTTC
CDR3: CASSLGTANYGYTF

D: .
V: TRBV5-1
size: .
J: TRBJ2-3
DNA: TGCGCCAGCAGCTTGGGCGGGAAAGTCGCAGATACGCAGTATTTT
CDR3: CASSLGGKVADTQYF

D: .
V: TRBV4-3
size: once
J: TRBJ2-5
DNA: TGCGCCAGCAGCCAAGTTGGGTCTAGCGAAGAGACCCAGTACTTC
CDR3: CASSQVGSSEETQYF

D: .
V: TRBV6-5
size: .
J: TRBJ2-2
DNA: TGTGCCAGCAGTTACGATTGGAGGAACACCGGGGAGCTGTTTTTT
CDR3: CASSYDWRNTGELFF

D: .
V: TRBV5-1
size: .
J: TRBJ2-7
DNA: TGCGCCAGCAGCTTGGGGGGCCGGAACGAGCAGTACTTC
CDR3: CASSLGGRNEQYF

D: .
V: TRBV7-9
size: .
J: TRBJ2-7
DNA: TGTGCCAGCAGCGCCGACAGTATTCCCTACGAGCAGTACTTC
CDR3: CASSADSIPYEQYF

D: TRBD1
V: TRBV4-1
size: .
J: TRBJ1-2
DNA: TGCGCCAGCAGCCAAGTCGCAGGGGGCCTGTTTGGCTACACCTTC
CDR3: CASSQVAGGLFGYTF

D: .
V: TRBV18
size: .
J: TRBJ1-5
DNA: TGTGCCAGCTCACAGGGGATTGGCAATCAGCCCCAGCATTTT
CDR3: CASSQGIGNQPQHF

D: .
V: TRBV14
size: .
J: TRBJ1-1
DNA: TGTGCCAGCAGCCGTAGACAGGCCGTAAACACTGAAGCTTTCTTT
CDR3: CASSRRQAVNTEAFF

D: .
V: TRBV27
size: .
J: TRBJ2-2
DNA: TGTGCCAGCAGTTTAATTTCTGGGGAGCTGTTTTTT
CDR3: CASSLISGELFF

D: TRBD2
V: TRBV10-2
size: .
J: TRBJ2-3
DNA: TGCGCCAGCAGTGAAGCGGGGGCAGGAGATACGCAGTATTTT
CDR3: CASSEAGAGDTQYF

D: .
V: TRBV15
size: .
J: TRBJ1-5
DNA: TGTGCCACCCAAGCCTGGCTGGGTGGACTTAGCAATCAGCCCCAGCATTTT
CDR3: CATQAWLGGLSNQPQHF

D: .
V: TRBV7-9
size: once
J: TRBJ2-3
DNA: TGTGCCAGCAGCCCAACCGGCTGGGGGGGCACAGATACGCAGTATTTT
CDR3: CASSPTGWGGTDTQYF

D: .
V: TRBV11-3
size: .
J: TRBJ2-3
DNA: TGTGCCAGCAGCTTACGGGGCACAGATACGCAGTATTTT
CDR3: CASSLRGTDTQYF

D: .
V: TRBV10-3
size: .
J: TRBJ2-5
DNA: TGTGCCATCAGTGACGGTCAGGGATCGGAGACCCAGTACTTC
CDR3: CAISDGQGSETQYF

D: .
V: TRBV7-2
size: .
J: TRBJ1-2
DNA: TGTGCCAGCAGCTTAGGGGGACTGGGCTACACCTTC
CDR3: CASSLGGLGYTF

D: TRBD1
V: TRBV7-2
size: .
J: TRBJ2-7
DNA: TGTGCCAGCAGCCACCCCGGGACAGGGACCTACGAGCAGTACTTC
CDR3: CASSHPGTGTYEQYF

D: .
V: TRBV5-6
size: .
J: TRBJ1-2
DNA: TGTGCCAGCAGCCCGGGAAGTCTCTATGGCTACACCTTC
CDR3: CASSPGSLYGYTF

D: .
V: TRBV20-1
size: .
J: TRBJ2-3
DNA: TGCGGGGGAGGGGGGCCGGATACGCAGTATTTT
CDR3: CGGGGPDTQYF

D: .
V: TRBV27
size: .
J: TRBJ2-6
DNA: TGTGCCCGAAAGGGGCTACTCTCTGGGGCCAACGGCCTGACTTTC
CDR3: CARKGLLSGANGLTF

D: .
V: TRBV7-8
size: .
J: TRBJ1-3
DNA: TGTGCCAGCAGGGAGATCTCTGGAAACACCATATATTTT
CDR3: CASREISGNTIYF

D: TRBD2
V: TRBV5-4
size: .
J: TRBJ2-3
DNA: TGTGCCAGCAGCTTTGATTGGGGGACTAATATGAACACGCAGTATTTT
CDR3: CASSFDWGTNMNTQYF

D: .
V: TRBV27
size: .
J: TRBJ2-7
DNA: TGTGCCAGCAGTTTAGGGGGCGCGTACCGCTACGAGCAGTACTTC
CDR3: CASSLGGAYRYEQYF

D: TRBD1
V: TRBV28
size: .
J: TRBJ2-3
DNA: TGTGCCAGCAGTACGTGGACAGGAGACACAGATACGCAGTATTTT
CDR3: CASSTWTGDTDTQYF

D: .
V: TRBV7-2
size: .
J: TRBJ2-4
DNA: TGTGCCAGCAGCAATCCCCGGGACATTCAGTACTTC
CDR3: CASSNPRDIQYF

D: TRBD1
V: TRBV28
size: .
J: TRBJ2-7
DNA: TGTGCCAGCACCGACCGGGACAGCTCAACCTACGGGCAGTACTTC
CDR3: CASTDRDSSTYGQYF

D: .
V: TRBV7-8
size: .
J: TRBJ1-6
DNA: TGTGCCAGCAGCTTAACTTCCGGGGTTAATAATTCACCCCTCCACTTT
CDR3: CASSLTSGVNNSPLHF

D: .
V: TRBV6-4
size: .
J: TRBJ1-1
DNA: TGTGCCAGCAGCAAGGGGTCGGCAGGTGAAGCTTTCTTT
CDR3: CASSKGSAGEAFF